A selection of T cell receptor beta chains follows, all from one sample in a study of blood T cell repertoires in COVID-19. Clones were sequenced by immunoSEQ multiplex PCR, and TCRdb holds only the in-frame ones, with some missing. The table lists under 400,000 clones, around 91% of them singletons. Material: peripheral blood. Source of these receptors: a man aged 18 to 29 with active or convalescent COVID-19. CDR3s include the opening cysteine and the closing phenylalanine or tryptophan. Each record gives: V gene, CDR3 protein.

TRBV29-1	CSAGTGYEKLFF
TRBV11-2	CASQGTVENTEAFF
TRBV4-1	CASSFRQGQNREQYF
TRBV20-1	CSAGGNEKLFF
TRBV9	CASSVEGVSNQPQHF
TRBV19	CASSPWATDEKLFF
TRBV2	CASRGGGKNEQFF
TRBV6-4	CASSGQGGKPQHF
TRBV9	CASSGLVGQDGNTIYF
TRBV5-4	CASSPGISGTREQYF
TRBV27	CASREAGTENYGYTF
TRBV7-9	CASSTGYNEQFF
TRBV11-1	CASSSAGTGDYEQYF
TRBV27	CASSLIPPTSDTQYF
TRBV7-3	CASSDVGGNTEAFF
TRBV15	CATTRTSGGFETQYF
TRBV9	CASSVGRSRNSPLHF
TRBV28	CASSLGEDNEQFF
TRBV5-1	CASSLWGTIQETQYF
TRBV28	CASISFEGGALSGGYTF
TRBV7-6	CASSTYPSGSSYNEQFF
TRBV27	CASKGLAGVDLHNEQFF
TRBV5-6	CASSFAGTNQPQHF
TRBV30	CAWSYPQQPHF
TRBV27	CASSLALDRVQPQHF
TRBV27	CASSFQGAGQPQHF
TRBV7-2	CASSLGTSNEQFF
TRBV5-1	CASSSEAYEQYF
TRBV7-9	CASSLARGITEAFF
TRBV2	CATSGQSNEKLFF
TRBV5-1	CASSFQGTDGYTF
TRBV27	CASSTSDSLQETQYF
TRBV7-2	CASAEQFNQPQHF
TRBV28	CASIGGRVAYQETQYF
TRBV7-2	CASSPRTGYEQYF
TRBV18	CASSPPGASGSYEQYF